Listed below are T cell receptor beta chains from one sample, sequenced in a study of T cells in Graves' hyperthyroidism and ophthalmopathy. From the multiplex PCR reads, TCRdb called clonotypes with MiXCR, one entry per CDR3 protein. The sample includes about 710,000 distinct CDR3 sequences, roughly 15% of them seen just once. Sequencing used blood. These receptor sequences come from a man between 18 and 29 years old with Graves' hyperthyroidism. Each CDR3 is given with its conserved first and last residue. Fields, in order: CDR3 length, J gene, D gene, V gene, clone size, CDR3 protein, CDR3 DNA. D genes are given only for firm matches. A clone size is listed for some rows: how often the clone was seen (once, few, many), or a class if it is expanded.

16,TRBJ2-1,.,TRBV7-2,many,CASNLATGWTYNEQFF,TGTGCCAGCAACTTAGCGACTGGGTGGACGTACAATGAGCAGTTCTTC
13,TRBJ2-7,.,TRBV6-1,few,CASSTGPPSEQYF,TGTGCCAGCAGTACCGGTCCCCCGAGCGAGCAGTACTTC
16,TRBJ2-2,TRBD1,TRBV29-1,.,CSVEFLGQGGTGELFF,TGCAGCGTTGAGTTCTTGGGACAGGGGGGCACCGGGGAGCTGTTTTTT
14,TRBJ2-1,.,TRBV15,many,CATSRYREGNEQFF,TGTGCCACCAGCAGATACAGGGAGGGGAATGAGCAGTTCTTC
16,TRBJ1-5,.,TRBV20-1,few,CSARDRRQGRNQPQHF,TGCAGTGCTAGAGATCGAAGGCAGGGGCGCAATCAGCCCCAGCATTTT
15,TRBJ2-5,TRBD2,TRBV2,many,CASSDISGMQETQYF,TGTGCCAGCAGTGACATTAGCGGGATGCAAGAGACCCAGTACTTC
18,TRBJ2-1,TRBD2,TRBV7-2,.,CASSLLAGAGRYYNEQFF,TGTGCCAGCAGCTTACTAGCGGGTGCGGGGCGGTATTACAATGAGCAGTTCTTC
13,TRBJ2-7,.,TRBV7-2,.,CASSRERIYEQYF,TGTGCCAGCAGTAGGGAGCGGATCTACGAGCAGTACTTC
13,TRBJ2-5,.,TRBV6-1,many,CASSVRDQETQYF,TGTGCCAGCTCCGTAAGGGACCAAGAGACCCAGTACTTC
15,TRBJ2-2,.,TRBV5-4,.,CASSFGGTNTGELFF,TGTGCCAGCAGCTTCGGAGGCACGAACACCGGGGAGCTGTTTTTT
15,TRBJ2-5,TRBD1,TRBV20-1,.,CSAENRGSSGETQYF,TGCAGTGCTGAGAACAGGGGTTCTTCGGGGGAGACCCAGTACTTC
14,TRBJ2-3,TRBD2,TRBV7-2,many,CASSFGGGTDTQYF,TGTGCCAGCAGCTTCGGGGGGGGCACAGATACGCAGTATTTT
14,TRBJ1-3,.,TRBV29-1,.,CSAWTVSSGNTIYF,TGCAGCGCTTGGACGGTGAGCTCTGGAAACACCATATATTTT
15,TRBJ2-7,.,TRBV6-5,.,CAGSYSISASYEQYF,TGTGCCGGCAGTTACTCGATCAGTGCGTCCTACGAGCAGTACTTC
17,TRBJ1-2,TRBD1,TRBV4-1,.,CASSYIQGTMANYGYTF,TGCGCCAGCAGCTATATACAGGGGACTATGGCTAACTATGGCTACACCTTC
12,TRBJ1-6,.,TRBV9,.,CASNRYDSPLHF,TGTGCCAGCAACCGATATGATTCACCCCTCCACTTT
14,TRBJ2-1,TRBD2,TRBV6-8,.,CATGRGLASHEQFF,TGCGCCACCGGTAGGGGACTAGCGTCCCATGAGCAGTTCTTC
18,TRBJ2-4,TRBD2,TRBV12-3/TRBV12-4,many,CASSPWEAGVLAKNIQYF,TGTGCCAGCAGCCCCTGGGAAGCGGGAGTTCTAGCCAAAAACATTCAGTACTTC
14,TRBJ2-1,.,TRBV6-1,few,CASSSDTGLDEQFF,TGTGCCAGCAGTTCCGACACAGGGTTGGATGAGCAGTTCTTC
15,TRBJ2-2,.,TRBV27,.,CASSFAFAISGELFF,TGTGCCAGCAGTTTCGCGTTTGCAATATCCGGGGAGCTGTTTTTT
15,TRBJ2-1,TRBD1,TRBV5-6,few,CASRYRTGTTGEQFF,TGTGCCAGCAGGTACAGGACAGGGACCACGGGTGAGCAGTTCTTC
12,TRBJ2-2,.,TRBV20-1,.,CSARGNTGELFF,TGCAGTGCTAGAGGAAACACCGGGGAGCTGTTTTTT
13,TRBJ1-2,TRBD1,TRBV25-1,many,CASSEGQSYGYTF,TGTGCCAGCAGTGAGGGACAGAGCTATGGCTACACCTTC
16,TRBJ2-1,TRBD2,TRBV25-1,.,CASSEWEGRSYNEQFF,TGTGCCAGCAGTGAATGGGAGGGCCGGTCCTACAATGAGCAGTTCTTC
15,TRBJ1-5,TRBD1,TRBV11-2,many,CASSFGTGARQPQHF,TGTGCCAGCAGCTTCGGGACAGGGGCCAGACAGCCCCAGCATTTT
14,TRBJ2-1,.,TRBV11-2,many,CASSLGPGYNEQFF,TGTGCCAGCAGCTTAGGGCCGGGATACAATGAGCAGTTCTTC
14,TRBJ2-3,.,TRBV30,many,CARNTGSRTDTQYF,TGTGCCCGCAACACAGGGTCCCGCACAGATACGCAGTATTTT
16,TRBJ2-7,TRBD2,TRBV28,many,CASSFYGQRDSYEQYF,TGTGCCAGCAGTTTTTACGGCCAGCGGGACTCCTACGAGCAGTACTTC
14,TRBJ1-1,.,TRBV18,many,CASSPQFGLGEAFF,TGTGCCAGCTCACCACAGTTTGGATTGGGGGAAGCTTTCTTT
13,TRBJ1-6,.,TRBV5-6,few,CASSFEQNSPLHF,TGTGCCAGCAGCTTTGAACAGAATTCACCCCTCCACTTT
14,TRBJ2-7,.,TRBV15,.,CATSRDHPDHEQYF,TGTGCCACCAGCAGAGATCACCCGGACCACGAGCAGTACTTC
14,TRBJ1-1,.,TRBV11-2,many,CASSLDRENTEAFF,TGTGCCAGCAGCTTAGATCGGGAGAACACTGAAGCTTTCTTT
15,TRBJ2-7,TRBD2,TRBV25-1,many,CASSLGTSGRVEQYF,TGTGCCAGCAGCCTCGGGACTAGCGGGAGGGTCGAGCAGTACTTC
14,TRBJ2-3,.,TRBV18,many,CASSPRSSTDTQYF,TGTGCCAGCTCACCGCGTTCCTCCACAGATACGCAGTATTTT
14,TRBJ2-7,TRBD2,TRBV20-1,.,CSARAGLAGGEQYF,TGCAGTGCTAGAGCCGGACTAGCGGGGGGTGAGCAGTACTTC
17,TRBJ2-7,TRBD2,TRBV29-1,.,CSARSGLAGVNSYEQYF,TGCAGCGCCCGAAGCGGACTAGCGGGAGTGAACTCCTACGAGCAGTACTTC